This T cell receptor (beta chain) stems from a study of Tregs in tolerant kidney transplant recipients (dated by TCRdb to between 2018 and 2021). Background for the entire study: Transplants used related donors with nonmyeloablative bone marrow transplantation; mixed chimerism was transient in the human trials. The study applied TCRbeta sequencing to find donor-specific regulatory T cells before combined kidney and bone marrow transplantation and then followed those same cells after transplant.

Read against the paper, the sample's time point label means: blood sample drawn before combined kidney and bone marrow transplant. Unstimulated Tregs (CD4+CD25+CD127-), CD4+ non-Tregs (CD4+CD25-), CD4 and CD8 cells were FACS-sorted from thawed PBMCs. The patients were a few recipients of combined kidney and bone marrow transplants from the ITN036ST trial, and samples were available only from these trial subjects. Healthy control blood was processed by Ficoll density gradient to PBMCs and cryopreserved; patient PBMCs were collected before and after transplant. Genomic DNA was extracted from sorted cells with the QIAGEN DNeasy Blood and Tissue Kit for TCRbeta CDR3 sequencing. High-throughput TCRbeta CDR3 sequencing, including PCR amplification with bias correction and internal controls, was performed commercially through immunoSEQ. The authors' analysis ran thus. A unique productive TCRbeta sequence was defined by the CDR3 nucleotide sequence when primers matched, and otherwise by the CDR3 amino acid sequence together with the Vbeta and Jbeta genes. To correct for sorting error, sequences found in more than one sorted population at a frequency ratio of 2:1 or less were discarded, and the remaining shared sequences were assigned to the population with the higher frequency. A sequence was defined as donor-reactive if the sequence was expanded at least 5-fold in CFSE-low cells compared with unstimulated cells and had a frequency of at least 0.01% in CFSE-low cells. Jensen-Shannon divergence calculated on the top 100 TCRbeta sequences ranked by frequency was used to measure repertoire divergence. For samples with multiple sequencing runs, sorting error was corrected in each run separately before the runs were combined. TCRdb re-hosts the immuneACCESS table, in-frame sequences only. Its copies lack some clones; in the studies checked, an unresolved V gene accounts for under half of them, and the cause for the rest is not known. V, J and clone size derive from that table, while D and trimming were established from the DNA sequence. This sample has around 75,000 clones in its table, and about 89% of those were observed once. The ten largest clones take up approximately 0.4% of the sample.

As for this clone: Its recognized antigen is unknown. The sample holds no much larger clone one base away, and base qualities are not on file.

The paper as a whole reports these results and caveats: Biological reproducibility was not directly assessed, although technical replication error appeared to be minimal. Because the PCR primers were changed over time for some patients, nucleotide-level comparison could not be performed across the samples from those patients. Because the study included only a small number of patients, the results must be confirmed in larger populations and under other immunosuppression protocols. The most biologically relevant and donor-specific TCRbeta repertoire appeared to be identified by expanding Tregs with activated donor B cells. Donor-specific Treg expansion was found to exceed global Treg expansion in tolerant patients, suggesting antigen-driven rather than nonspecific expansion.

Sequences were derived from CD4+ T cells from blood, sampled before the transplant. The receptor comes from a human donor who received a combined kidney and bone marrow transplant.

Read as DNA, the sequence is TGTGCCAGCAGCTCGAGACTAGCGGGAGGGCCCCGGAGCGGGGAGCTGTTTTTT. This translates into CASSSRLAGGPRSGELFF. The chain uses TRBV7-2 and TRBJ2-2, with 14 central nucleotides matching TRBD2. There are 18 amino acids in the CDR3, from cysteine to phenylalanine inclusive. Of the read, only the CDR3 DNA is kept; its 54 bases are in frame from base 1. V lost 4 bases and J lost 7 bases, and the count of bases not matched to a germline gene is 11. The germline V gene yields SGHTA for CDR1 and FQGNSA for CDR2. When the CDR3 is completed using the reference TRBV7-2 and TRBJ2-2 genes on either side, the full variable domain is GAGVSQSPSNKVTEKGKDVELRCDPISGHTALYWYRQSLGQGLEFLIYFQGNSAPDKSGLPSDRFSAERTGGSVSTLTIQRTQQEDSAVYLCASSSRLAGGPRSGELFFGEGSRLTVL.